This TCR beta chain comes out of a study of shared clonotypes between healthy human individuals (dated by TCRdb to the early 2020s). Background for the entire study: The cohort comprised a couple of women and a few men aged 18 to 49 years. For each donor, CD4 naive and CD4 memory were each run on three plates, CD8 naive on two plates, and CD8 memory on one plate. Per donor, leukapheresis produced somewhere between about 0.85 and 10 billion PBMCs. Libraries were prepared and TCR repertoires were sequenced by different laboratories using diverse techniques, in order to increase sequencing depth and limit assay-specific biases. The study deeply sequenced blood TCR repertoires of about 5 healthy adults to estimate repertoire size and the extent of clonotype sharing between individuals.

The donors were healthy, HIV-negative adults who had no recently reported acute infections or vaccinations. All donors were Caucasian adults living in Nashville, Tennessee, USA. CD4+ T cells were enriched by magnetic negative selection; naive cells were then positively selected on CD45RA, and the negative fraction formed the memory subset. After blood collection by leukapheresis, PBMCs were isolated using Ficoll-Histopaque density gradient centrifugation and then cryopreserved in the vapor phase of liquid nitrogen. Purity and quantity of every magnetically sorted T cell population were checked by analytical flow cytometry. Genomic DNA was isolated from each sorted fraction and quantified by UV absorbance on a Nanodrop 2000c. Using the deep immunoSEQ assay, TCR CDR3 regions were amplified from genomic DNA by multiplex PCR. Extracted genomic DNA from each cell subset was spread evenly across all wells of several immunoSEQ 96-well plates, with each plate serving as a replicate. For sorted subsets, roughly 200 ng genomic DNA, equal to 30,000 or so T cell genomes, was loaded into each replicate PCR. Purified libraries were quantified with a Qubit 3.0 fluorometer, sized on a Bioanalyzer 2100, and re-quantified with the KAPA Library Quantification kit. Every immunoSEQ 96-well plate was sequenced on a dedicated single-read 150-cycle Illumina NextSeq 550 flow cell. The study's processing was this. Because the immunoSEQ output included only junctional sequences and no quality scores, the filtering could not be the same as the filtering used for full-length reads. To assign V/J genes and CDR3, sequences were annotated using PyIR, a Python wrapper for IgBLAST v1.9, with IMGT germline references. Reads with weak V/J assignments (E-value above 1e-6), missing CDR3, stop codons, out-of-frame junctions, or ambiguous translated residues were removed. V3J clonotypes were defined as sequences sharing an identical inferred V gene, J gene, and CDR3 amino acid sequence. Percentage overlap between repertoires was computed as shared unique clonotypes divided by the size of the smaller repertoire. Three approaches were used to assess repertoire richness: RTK rarefaction, the Chao1 estimator, and Recon v2.1 estimates of unobserved clonotypes. OLGA was used to compute generation probabilities for all TCRbeta clonotypes that the gDNA method yielded from a handful of donors. Not all clones reach the TCRdb copy of this immuneACCESS table, which keeps in-frame sequences only. Checked studies attribute under half of the gap to unresolved V genes and leave the rest unexplained. Clonal size and the V and J genes are those of that table, whereas D and trimming came from the DNA. This sample lists roughly 220,000 clones; about 65% were detected once. The ten most abundant clones make up 11% of the sample.

On the study overall, not on this receptor specifically: Sampling was limited to blood, and TCR repertoires in tissue likely differ from TCR repertoires in blood. Incomplete sequencing was indicated by rarefaction of sorted-subset datasets, despite the large sequencing depth. Sharing across several donors was observed for about 5% of naive CD4, 3% to 3.5% of naive CD8, 2% to 2.5% of memory CD4, and around 0.42% of memory CD8 clonotypes. Pairwise subsampling led to the expectation that sequencing depth would affect the degree of clonotype sharing among donors. Higher generation probabilities were observed for clonotypes shared by all four sorted-subset donors than for non-shared clonotypes. Because the study included only a small number of donors, the genetic and exposure-history diversity represented was limited. Naive subsets generally had larger estimated clonotype richness than memory subsets did.

To note about this clone: The clone's antigen remains unknown. No much larger clone exists at a distance of one base, and base qualities are not known.

V is pared back by 10 bases and J by 1 base, with 11 bases lying between the germline termini. CDR1 and CDR2, per the germline V gene, are SGHRS and YFSETQ. From the cysteine through the phenylalanine, the CDR3 covers 12 amino acids. Left in the record is the CDR3 DNA by itself, 36 bases read in frame from the first base. The chain joins TRBV5-1 to TRBJ1-2; possibly the D gene is TRBD1, per 5 matching bases. This sequence originates from a young man in good health. Sequencing used memory CD4+ T cells sorted from blood. This specimen's cell subset or site label, interpreted: CD45RA-negative fraction. The base sequence is TGCGCCTCCGGGGGGGATAACTATGGCTACACCTTC. Its protein product is CASGGDNYGYTF.